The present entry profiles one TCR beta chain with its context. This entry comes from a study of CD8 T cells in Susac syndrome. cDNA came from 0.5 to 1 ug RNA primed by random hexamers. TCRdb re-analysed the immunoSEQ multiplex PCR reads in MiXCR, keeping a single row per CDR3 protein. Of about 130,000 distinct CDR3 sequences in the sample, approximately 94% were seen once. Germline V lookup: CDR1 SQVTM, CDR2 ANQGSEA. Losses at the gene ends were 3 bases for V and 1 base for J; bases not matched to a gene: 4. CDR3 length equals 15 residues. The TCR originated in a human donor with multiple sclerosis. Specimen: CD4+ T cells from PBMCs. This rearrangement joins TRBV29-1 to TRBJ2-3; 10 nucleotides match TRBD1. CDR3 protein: CSVDDRGLGTDTQYF. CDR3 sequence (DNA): TGCAGCGTTGACGACAGGGGGCTGGGCACAGATACGCAGTATTTT.